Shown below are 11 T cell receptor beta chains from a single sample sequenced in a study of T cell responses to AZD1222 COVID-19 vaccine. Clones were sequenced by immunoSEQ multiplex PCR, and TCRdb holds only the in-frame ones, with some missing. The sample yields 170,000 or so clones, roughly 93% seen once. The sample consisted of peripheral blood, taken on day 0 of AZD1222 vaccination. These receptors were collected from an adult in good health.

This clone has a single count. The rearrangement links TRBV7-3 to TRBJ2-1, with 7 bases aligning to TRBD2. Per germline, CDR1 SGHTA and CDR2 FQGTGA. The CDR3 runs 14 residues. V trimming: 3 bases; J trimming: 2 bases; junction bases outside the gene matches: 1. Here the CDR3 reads CASSLGGTYNEQFF. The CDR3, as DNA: TGTGCCAGCAGCTTGGGGGGGACCTACAATGAGCAGTTCTTC.

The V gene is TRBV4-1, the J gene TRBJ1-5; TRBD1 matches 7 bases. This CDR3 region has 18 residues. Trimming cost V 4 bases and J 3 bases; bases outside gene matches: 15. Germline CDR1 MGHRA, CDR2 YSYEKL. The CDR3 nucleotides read TGCGCCAGCAGCCGAAAATCTACCCCCGGGACAGACAATCAGCCCCAGCATTTT. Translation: CASSRKSTPGTDNQPQHF.

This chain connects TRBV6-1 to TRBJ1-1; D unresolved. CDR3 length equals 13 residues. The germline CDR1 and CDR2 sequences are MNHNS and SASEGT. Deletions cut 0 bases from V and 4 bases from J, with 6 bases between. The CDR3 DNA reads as TGTGCCAGCAGTGAAGCCAGGTTCACTGAAGCTTTCTTT. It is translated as CASSEARFTEAFF.

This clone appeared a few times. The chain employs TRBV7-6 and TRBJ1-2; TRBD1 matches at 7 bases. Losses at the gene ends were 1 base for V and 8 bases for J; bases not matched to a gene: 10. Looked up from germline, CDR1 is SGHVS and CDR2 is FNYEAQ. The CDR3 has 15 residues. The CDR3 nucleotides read TGTGCCAGCAGCTTAGGGGGTAGACAGGGAAACGGCTACACCTTC. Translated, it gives CASSLGGRQGNGYTF.

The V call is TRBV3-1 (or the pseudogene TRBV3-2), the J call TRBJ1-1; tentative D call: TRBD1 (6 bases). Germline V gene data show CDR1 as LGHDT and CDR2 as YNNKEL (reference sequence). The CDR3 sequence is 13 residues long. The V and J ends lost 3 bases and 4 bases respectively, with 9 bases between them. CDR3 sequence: CASSHTGTTEAFF. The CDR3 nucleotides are TGTGCCAGCAGCCACACAGGGACCACTGAAGCTTTCTTT.

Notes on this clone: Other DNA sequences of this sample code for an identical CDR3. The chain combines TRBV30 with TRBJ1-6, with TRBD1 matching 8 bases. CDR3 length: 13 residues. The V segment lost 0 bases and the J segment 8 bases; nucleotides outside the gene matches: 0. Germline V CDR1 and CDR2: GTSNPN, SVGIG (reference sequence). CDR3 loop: CAWSVQGDSPLHF. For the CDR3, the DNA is TGTGCCTGGAGTGTACAGGGGGATTCACCCCTCCACTTT.

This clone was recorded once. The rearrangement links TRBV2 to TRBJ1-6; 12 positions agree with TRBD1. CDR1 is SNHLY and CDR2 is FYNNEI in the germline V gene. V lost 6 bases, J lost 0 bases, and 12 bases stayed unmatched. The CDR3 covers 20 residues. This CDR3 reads CASSGVPGQGAGSYNSPLHF. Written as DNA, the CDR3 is TGTGCCAGCAGCGGGGTCCCGGGACAGGGGGCAGGCTCCTATAATTCACCCCTCCACTTT.

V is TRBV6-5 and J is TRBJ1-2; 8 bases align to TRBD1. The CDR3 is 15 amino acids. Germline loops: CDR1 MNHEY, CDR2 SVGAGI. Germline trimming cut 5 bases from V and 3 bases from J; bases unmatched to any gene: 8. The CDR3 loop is CASSPRTGRDYGYTF. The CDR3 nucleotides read TGTGCCAGCAGTCCCCGGACAGGGCGGGACTATGGCTACACCTTC.

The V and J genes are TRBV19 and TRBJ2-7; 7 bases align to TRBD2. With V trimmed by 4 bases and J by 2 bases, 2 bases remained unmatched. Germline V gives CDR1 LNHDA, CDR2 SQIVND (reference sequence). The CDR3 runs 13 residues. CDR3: CASSKGGTYEQYF. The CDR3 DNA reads TGTGCCAGTAGTAAGGGAGGGACCTACGAGCAGTACTTC.

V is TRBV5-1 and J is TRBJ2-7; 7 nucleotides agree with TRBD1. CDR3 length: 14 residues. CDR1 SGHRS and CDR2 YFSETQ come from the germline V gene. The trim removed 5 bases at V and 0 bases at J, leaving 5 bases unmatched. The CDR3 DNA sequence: TGCGCCAGCAGAGGACAGGCGAGCTCCTACGAGCAGTACTTC. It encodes CASRGQASSYEQYF.

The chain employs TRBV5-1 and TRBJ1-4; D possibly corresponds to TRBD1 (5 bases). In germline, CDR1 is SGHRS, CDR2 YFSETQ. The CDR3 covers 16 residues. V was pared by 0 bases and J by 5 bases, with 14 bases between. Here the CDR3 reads CASSLGGSGVNEKLFF. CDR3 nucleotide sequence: TGCGCCAGCAGCTTGGGGGGCTCAGGAGTAAATGAAAAACTGTTTTTT.